The following is a TCR beta chain sequence with its context. Its antigen remains unknown. This sample was included in a study of cytomegalovirus exposure and HLA in healthy donors. Study context: From donors who were HLA-typed, an early data release held around 85 million unique TCRs. General study points: One cluster of highly shared sequence variants probably arose as a sequencing artifact. Fewer N-insertions (relative to the roughly 660-donor mean) were reportedly seen in an Asian-associated ancestry cluster in a later analysis.

60 Vbeta and 13 Jbeta primers were used in PCR. The assay was immunoSEQ multiplex PCR, and TCRdb's table has in-frame clones only and misses some. Here the sample spans over 95,000 clones, about 80% being singletons. The CDR3 is made up of 13 amino acids. Germline CDR1 is SQVTM and CDR2 is ANQGSEA. V was pared by 7 bases and J by 8 bases, with 10 bases of the junction left unmatched. The sample consisted of PBMCs. The receptor's source is a female donor in good health and CMV-seronegative. The V gene is TRBV29-1, the J gene TRBJ1-2; TRBD1 aligns across 10 bases. As DNA, the CDR3 is TGCAGCGAATCCGGACAGGGGGGTGGGGGCTACACCTTC. It specifies CSESGQGGGGYTF.